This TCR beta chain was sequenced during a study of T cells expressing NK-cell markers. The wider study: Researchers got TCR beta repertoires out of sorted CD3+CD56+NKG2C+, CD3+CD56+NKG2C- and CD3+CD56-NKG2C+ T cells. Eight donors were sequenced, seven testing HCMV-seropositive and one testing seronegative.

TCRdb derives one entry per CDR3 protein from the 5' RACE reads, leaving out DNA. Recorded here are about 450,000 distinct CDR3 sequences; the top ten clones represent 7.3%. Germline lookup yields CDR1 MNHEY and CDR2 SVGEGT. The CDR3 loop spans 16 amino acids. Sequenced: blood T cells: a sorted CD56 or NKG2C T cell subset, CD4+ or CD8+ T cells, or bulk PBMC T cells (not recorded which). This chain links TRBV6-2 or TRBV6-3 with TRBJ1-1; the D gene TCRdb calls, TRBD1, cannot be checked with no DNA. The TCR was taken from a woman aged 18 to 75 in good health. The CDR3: CASSYARGRVNTEAFF.